Detailed here is one TCR beta chain. CDR1 is MNHEY, CDR2 SVGAGI, per germline. The CDR3 contains 15 residues. J was trimmed by 8 bases and V by 6 bases; bases with no gene match: 10. Authors' methods: Amplification with reference gene primers provided the estimates of nucleated cell counts. Using immunoSEQ multiplex PCR, the repertoire was profiled, and TCRdb retains in-frame clones only, with some absent. That table is the source of V, J and clone size, and D and trimming were worked out from the DNA. Here the sample spans about 350,000 clones, about nine tenths being singletons. Seattle researchers signed up patients amid active infection and tracked them longitudinally. This record comes from a study of blood T cell repertoires in COVID-19. Study-wide background: Sites across the United States, Italy and Spain contributed samples from acute and convalescent COVID-19. T cells, B-cell-depleted T cells, or PBMCs supplied cDNA or gDNA.

This chain connects TRBV6-5 to TRBJ2-1; the match to TRBD2 covers 10 bases. The receptor's source is a woman aged 60-75 years with COVID-19, enrolled during active disease. The sequenced material came from peripheral blood. The CDR3 sequence is CASRLPSGGRDEQFF. In DNA, the CDR3 is TGTGCCAGCAGGCTCCCTAGCGGGGGTCGGGATGAGCAGTTCTTC.